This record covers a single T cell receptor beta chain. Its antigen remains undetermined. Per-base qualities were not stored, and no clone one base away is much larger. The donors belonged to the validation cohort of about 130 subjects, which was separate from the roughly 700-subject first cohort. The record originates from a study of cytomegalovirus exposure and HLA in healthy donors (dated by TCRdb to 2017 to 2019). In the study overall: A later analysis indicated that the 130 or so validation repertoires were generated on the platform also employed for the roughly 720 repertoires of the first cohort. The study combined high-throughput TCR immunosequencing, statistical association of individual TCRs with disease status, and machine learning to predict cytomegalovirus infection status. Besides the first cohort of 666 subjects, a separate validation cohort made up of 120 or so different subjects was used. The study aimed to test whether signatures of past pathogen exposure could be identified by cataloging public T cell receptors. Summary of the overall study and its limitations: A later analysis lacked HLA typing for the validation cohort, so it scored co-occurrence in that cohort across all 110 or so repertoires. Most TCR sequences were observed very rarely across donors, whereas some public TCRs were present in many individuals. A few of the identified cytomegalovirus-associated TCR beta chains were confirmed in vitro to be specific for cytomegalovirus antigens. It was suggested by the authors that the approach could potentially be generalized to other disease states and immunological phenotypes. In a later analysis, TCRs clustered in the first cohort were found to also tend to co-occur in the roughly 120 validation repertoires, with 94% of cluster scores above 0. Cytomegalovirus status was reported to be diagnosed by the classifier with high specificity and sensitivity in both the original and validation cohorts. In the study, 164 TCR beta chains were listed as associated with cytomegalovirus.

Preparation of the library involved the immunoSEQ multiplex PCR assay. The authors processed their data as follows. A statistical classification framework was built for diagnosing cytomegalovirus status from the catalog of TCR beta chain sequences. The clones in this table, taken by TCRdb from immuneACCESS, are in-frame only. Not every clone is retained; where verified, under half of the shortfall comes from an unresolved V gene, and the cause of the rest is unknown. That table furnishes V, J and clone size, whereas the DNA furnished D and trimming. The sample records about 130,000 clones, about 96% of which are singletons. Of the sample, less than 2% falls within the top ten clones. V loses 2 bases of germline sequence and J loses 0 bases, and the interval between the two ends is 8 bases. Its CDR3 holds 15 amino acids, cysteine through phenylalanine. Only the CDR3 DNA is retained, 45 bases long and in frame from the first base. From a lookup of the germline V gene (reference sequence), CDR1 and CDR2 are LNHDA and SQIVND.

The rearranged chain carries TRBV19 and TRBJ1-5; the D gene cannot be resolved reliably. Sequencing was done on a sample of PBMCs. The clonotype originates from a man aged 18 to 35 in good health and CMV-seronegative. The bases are TGTGCCAGTAGTATAACCAGTTATAGCAATCAGCCCCAGCATTTT. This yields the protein CASSITSYSNQPQHF.